Reported below is one T cell receptor beta chain. These data are taken from a study of shared clonotypes between healthy human individuals. CDR3 length: 20 residues. Germline CDR1 is LNHNV and CDR2 is YYDKDF (reference sequence). V was trimmed by 5 bases and J by 0 bases, leaving 29 bases between them. Using immunoSEQ multiplex PCR, the repertoire was profiled, and TCRdb retains in-frame clones only, with some absent. The sample holds roughly 550,000 clones, around 95% seen once. CD8 cells classed as naive were CD45RO-negative and positively selected for CCR7, excluding terminally differentiated effector memory CD45RA+ cells.

This sequence joins TRBV15 and TRBJ2-7, with D possibly TRBD2 on 6 matching bases. This clonotype was sampled from a woman in her twenties or thirties in good health. Sequenced: naive CD8+ T cells sorted from blood. CDR3 bases: TGTGCCACCAGCGAGACTCCGGGAGACAGTCAGGCTAGAGGCTCCTACGAGCAGTACTTC. Residues: CATSETPGDSQARGSYEQYF.